This TCR beta chain was observed in a study of T-cell memory formation after mild COVID-19 (dated by TCRdb to 2020 to 2022). Turning to the overall study: TCR sequence clusters from the two donors were found to be largely donor specific. Longitudinal TCRalpha and TCRbeta repertoire sequencing tracked T-cell clones expanding and contracting after mild COVID-19 in two donors. Two young, previously healthy adult volunteers made up the cohort, one male and one female.

Trimming leaves V shorter by 6 bases and J shorter by 4 bases, with the junction holding 8 bases beyond the gene matches. CDR1 and CDR2 (SGHVS, FQNEAQ) derive from the germline V gene. Its CDR3 holds 15 amino acids, cysteine through phenylalanine. Only CDR3 DNA remains: 45 bases, in frame from the first base. Sequencing instrument: Illumina NovaSeq 6000. TCRalpha and TCRbeta cDNA libraries were constructed by 5'RACE with constant-segment primers, with sample barcodes and unique molecular identifiers being introduced. Trizol reagent was used to extract RNA from every sample. The libraries were amplified in two PCR steps, and the second step added a second sample barcode and Illumina TruSeq adapters. The libraries were sequenced on an Illumina NovaSeq using 2 x 150 bp paired-end reads. The paper's data handling went like this. The reads were demultiplexed and collapsed into UMI-guided consensus sequences using migec v1.2.7. Using mixcr v2.1.11, UMI consensuses were aligned to TRA and TRB V and J templates and then assembled into clonotypes. A clonotype was counted as expanded or contracted only when both edgeR and NoisET called the clonotype significant, with the noise models trained on biological replicates. For edgeR calls, the cutoffs were a false discovery rate-adjusted p below 0.01 and a log2 fold-change threshold of 1. PCA with hierarchical clustering of max-normalized trajectories of the 1000 most abundant clonotypes was used as exploratory dynamics analysis. Separately sequenced CD4+ and CD8+ repertoires were used to assign the CD4 or CD8 phenotype of responding clones. TCRdb cleaned the public reads at Q25 with fastp, built clones with MiXCR and kept in-frame beta chains. Merged by CDR3 protein, the rows form single entries marked with the most common genes and DNA. Here the V and J calls rest on TCRdb's processing, not on the authors' analysis. This sample comprises 380,000 or so distinct CDR3 sequences, 13% to 15% of them detected only once. In total, the top ten clones hold under 25% of the sample.

The paper's findings and limits, for the study overall: The second-wave clones that peaked on day 37 were not confirmed to be SARS-CoV-2 specific. Some responding clones were found in pre-infection memory, which suggests that pre-existing cross-reactive memory T cells took part in the SARS-CoV-2 response. Balanced CD4/CD8 phenotypes were observed for clones contracting from day 15 to 85, whereas a bias towards CD4+ was observed for a second wave of clones expanding from day 15 to 37. The study included only a couple of mild cases, and larger cohorts that include severe cases with pre-infection samples were judged to be necessary. Contracting CD4+ clones were found mainly in CM and EM memory subsets, while CD8+ clones were enriched in EMRA.

Concerning this clonotype: Its binding antigen is unknown. It has no much larger one-base neighbor in the sample; base qualities were not kept.

PBMCs were isolated by Ficoll-Paque density gradient centrifugation. The chain joins TRBV7-8 to TRBJ1-5, with TRBD1 identical over 8 junction bases. Sequences were obtained from PBMCs or a T cell subset sorted from them (not recorded which). This clonotype was obtained from a man between 18 and 35 years old who had mild COVID-19 (a few samples of this study predate the infection). The sample titles of this study are shuffled in the database, so cell type and time point are left out; the donor was told from shared clones. The CDR3: CASREGQGVNQPQHF. The nucleotide sequence is given as TGTGCCAGCAGGGAAGGACAGGGCGTAAATCAGCCCCAGCATTTT.